This T cell receptor beta chain appears in the sequencing data of a study of cytomegalovirus exposure and HLA in healthy donors. The CDR3 extends over 13 amino acids. V shed 6 bases, J shed 6 bases, and the junction held 5 bases outside the gene matches. CDR1 is MNHEY, CDR2 SMNVEV, per germline (reference sequence). In regard to this clone: Its antigen is unidentified.

PCR amplification relied on 60 Vbeta primers (plus 13 Jbeta primers). The repertoire was sequenced with immunoSEQ multiplex PCR; TCRdb's copy has only in-frame clones and lacks some. The sample shows 110,000 to 150,000 clones, 60% to 80% of them seen only once. Study-wide results and limits: Earlier analysis found most TCR beta V segments productive about 90% or about 30% of the time.

The sequence derives from a man aged 18 to 35 in good health and CMV-seronegative. The rearrangement uses TRBV27 and TRBJ1-3; 7 nucleotides agree with TRBD1. Sequenced input: PBMCs. CDR3 nucleotides: TGTGCCAGCAGCAGACAGGGAGAAAACACCATATATTTT. Residues: CASSRQGENTIYF.